A single TCR beta chain is shown here with its context. As yet, its antigen is unknown. Other DNA sequences within the sample encode an identical CDR3. The repertoire was sequenced with immunoSEQ multiplex PCR; TCRdb's copy has only in-frame clones and lacks some. The table lists about 350,000 clones, about 87% of them singletons. The sample belongs to a study of Ad26.COV2.S vaccination and SARS-CoV-2 variants. In the study overall: The COV1001 Ad26.COV2.S trial arm included the donor. Each vaccinee took Ad26.COV2.S intramuscularly, once or twice 56 days apart. Broader study findings: After vaccination, reports described spike-specific CD8+ and CD4+ T cell responses as showing substantial breadth.

Treatment described: around 19 received Ad26.COV2.S at low or high dose, single or two shots; roughly 5 received placebo; per-sample allocation not given. Day 63 after the first vaccine or placebo injection was the time point for sampling. Germline lookup yields CDR1 SQVTM and CDR2 ANQGSEA. This CDR3 contains 13 residues. The ends were cut back, 7 bases at V and 1 base at J, with 10 bases in the middle. This TCR was recovered from a person aged 18-60 years who received the Ad26.COV2.S COVID-19 vaccine or a placebo. Sequencing used peripheral blood, obtained in a trial of Ad26.COV2.S vaccine versus placebo. The J gene is TRBJ2-2, the V gene TRBV29-1; D is ambiguous. The CDR3 bases are TGCAGCGGCCGTACAGAGAACACCGGGGAGCTGTTTTTT. It codes for CSGRTENTGELFF.